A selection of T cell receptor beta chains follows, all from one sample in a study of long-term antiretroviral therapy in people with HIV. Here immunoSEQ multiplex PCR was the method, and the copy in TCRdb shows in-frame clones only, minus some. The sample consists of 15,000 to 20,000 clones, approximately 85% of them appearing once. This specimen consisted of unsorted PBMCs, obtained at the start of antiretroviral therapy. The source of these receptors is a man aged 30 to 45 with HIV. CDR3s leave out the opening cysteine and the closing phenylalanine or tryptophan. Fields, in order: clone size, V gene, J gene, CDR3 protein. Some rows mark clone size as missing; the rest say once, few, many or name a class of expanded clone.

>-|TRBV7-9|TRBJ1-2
ASSFEKTGSSYGYT
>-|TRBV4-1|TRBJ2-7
ASSQGPRYEQY
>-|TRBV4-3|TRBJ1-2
ASSQALSGSYTYGYT
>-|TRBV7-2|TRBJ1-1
ASIEDTEAF
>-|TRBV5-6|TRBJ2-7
ASSWMTGSYEQY
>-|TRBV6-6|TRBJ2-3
ASSRDSSSTDTQY
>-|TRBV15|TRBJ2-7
ATSRPGQGYEQY
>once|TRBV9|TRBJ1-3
ASSVVTAYSSGNTIY
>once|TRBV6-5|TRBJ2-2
ASSYSSGSHPGELF
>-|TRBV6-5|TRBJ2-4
ASSPRAGAKNIQY
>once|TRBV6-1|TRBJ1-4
ASSEALQGQGRNEKLF
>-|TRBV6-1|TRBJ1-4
ASSELGGDNEKLF
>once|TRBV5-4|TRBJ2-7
ASSPGTGSYEQY
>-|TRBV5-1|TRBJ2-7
ASSLLGSYEQY
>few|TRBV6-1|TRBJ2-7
ASSEEGFGYEQY
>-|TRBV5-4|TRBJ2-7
ASSLVGGEYEQY
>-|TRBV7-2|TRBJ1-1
ASSLVQTGRMNTEAF
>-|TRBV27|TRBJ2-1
ASSWGGGNEQF
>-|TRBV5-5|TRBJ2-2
ASSPMGQGGTGELF
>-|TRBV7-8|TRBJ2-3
ASSLARPNTDTQY
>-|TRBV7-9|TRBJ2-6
ASSPQGSGANVLT
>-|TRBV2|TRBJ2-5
ASIRTGEETQY
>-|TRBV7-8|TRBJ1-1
ASSPITKSSGVGAF
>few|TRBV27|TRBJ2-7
ASSSGRVYEQY
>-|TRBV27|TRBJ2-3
ASSLKGGWSTDTQY
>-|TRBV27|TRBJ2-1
ASRNGQGTYNEQF
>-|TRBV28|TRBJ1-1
ASSWTLQNTEAF
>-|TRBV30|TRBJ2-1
AWSQDNEQF
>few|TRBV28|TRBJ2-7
AITQGGRMGYEQY
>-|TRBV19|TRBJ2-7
ASSSTSYEQY
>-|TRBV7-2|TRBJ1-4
ASGPRGPNEKLF
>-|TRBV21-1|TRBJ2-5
ASSKGHSGGFQETQY
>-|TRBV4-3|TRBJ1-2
ASSHGQGEYGYT
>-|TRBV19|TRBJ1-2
ASRDNGGQEDGYT
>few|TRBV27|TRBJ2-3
ASSSRTSGRAADTQY
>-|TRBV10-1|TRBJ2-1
ASSESGGHYNEQF
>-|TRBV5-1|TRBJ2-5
ASRYTSGPGTQY
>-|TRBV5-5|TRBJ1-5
ASSRGQGSNQPQH
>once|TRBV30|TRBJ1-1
AWSSRSLNTEAF
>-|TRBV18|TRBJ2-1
ASSPEVLAVYNEQF
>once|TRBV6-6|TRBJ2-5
ASSYSPEIQETQY
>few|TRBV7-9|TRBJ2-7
ASSSSGRATGEQY
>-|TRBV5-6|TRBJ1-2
ASTTGGHYGYT
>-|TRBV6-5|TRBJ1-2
ASSFDHRAGGRGYT
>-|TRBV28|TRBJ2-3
ASSPVRTDTQY
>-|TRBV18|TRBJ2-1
ASSPSMTSGWNNEQF
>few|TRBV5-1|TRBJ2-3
ASSSQGPPDTQY
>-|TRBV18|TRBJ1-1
ASSPRDGMNTEAF
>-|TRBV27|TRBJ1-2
ASSLSHRDGSRGYT
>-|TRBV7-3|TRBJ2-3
ASSLTSVGTTDTQY
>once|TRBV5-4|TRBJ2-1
ASSLAGLNEQF
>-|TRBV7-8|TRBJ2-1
ASSPGGYSSYNEQF
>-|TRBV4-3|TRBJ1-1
ASSQIAGTEAF
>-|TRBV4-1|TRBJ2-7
ASSQRLADEQY
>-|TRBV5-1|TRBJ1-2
ASSSRGGVFGYGYT